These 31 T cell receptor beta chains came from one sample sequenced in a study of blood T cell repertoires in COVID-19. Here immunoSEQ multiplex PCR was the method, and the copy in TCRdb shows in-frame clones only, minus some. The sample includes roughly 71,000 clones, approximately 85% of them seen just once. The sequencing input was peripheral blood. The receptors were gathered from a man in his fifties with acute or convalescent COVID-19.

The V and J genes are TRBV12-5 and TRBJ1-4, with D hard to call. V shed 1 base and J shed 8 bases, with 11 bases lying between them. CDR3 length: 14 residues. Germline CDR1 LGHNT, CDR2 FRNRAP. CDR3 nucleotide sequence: TGTGCTAGTGGTTTGGGCAGGCTGGCAGAAAAACTGTTTTTT. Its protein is CASGLGRLAEKLFF.

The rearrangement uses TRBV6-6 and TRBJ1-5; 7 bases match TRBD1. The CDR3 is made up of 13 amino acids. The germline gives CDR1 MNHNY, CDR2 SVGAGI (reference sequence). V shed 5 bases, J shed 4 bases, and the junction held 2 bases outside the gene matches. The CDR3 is CASSRTGNQPQHF. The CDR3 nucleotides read TGTGCCAGCAGTCGGACAGGAAATCAGCCCCAGCATTTT.

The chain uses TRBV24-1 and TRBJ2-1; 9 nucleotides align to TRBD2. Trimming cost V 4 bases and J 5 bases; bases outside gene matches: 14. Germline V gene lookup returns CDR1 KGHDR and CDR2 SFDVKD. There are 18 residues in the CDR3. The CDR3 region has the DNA TGTGCCACCAGTGACCCCGACATCGTAGCGGGGGCTCACAATGAGCAGTTCTTC. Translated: CATSDPDIVAGAHNEQFF.

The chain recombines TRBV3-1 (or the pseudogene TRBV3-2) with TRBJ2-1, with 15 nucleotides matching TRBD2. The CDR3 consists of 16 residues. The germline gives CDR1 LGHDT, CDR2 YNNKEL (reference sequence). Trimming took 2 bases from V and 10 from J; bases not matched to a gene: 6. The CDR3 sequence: CASSQQGLAGGFEQFF. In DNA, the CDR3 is TGTGCCAGCAGCCAACAGGGACTAGCGGGGGGCTTCGAGCAGTTCTTC.

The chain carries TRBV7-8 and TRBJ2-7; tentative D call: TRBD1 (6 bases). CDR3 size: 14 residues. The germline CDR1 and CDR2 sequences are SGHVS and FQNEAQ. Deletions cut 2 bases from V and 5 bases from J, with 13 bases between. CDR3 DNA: TGTGCCAGCAGCTTACAGGGGCGCGGACACGAGCAGTACGTC. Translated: CASSLQGRGHEQYV.

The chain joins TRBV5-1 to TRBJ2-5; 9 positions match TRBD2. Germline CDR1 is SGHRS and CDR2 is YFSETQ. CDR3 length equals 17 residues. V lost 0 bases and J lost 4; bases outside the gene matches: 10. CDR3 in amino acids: CASSLGSAGGFGETQYF. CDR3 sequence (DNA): TGCGCCAGCAGCTTGGGCTCAGCGGGGGGTTTTGGAGAGACCCAGTACTTC.

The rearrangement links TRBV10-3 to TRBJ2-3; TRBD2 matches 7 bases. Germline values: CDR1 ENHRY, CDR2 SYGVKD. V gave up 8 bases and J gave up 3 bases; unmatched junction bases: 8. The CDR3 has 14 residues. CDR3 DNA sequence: TGTGCCATCGGGGGGGACGAAGGGACAGATACGCAGTATTTT. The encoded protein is CAIGGDEGTDTQYF.

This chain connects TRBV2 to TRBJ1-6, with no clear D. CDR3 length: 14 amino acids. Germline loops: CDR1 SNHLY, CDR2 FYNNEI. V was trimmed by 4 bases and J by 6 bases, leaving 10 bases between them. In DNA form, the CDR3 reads TGTGCCAGCAGTGGAGAGGGTATTAATTCACCCCTCCACTTT. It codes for CASSGEGINSPLHF.

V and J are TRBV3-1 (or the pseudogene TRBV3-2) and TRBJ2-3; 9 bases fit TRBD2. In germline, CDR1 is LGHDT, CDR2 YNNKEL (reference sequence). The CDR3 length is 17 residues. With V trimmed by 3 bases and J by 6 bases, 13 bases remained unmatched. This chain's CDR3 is CASSQSGGGGAWDTQYF. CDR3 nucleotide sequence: TGTGCCAGCAGCCAGAGTGGCGGCGGGGGGGCTTGGGATACGCAGTATTTT.

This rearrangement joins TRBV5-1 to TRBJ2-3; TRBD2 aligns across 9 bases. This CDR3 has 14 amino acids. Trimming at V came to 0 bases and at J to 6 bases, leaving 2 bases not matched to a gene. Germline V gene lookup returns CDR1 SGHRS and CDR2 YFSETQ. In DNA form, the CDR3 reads TGCGCCAGCAGCTTGGGGACTAGCGAGGATACGCAGTATTTT. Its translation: CASSLGTSEDTQYF.

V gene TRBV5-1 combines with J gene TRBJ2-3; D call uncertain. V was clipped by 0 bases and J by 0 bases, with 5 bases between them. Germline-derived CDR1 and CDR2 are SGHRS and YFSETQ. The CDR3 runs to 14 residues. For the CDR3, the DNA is TGCGCCAGCAGCTTGGACTCTAGCACAGATACGCAGTATTTT. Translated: CASSLDSSTDTQYF.

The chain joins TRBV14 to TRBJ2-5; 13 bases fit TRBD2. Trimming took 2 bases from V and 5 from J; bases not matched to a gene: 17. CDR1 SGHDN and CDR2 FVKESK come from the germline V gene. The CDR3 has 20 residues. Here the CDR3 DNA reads TGTGCCAGCAGCCAACATTTGACTAGCGGGGGGCCCTACCGCCGGGAGACCCAGTACTTC. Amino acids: CASSQHLTSGGPYRRETQYF.

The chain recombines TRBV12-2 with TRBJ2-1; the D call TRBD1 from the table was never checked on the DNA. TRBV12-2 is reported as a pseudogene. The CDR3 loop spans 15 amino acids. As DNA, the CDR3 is TGTGCAAGTCGCTTAGCGGGACAGGACTACAATGAGCAGTTCTTC. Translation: CASRLAGQDYNEQFF.

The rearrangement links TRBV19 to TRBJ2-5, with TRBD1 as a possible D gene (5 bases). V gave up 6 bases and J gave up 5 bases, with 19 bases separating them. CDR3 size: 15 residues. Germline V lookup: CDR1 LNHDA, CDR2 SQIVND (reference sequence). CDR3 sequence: CASRSGASSLETQYF. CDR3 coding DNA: TGTGCCAGTAGATCTGGGGCTAGTTCTTTGGAGACCCAGTACTTC.

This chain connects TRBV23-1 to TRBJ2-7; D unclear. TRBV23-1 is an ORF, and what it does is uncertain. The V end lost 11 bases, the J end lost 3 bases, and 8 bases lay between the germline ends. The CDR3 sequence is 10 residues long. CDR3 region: CAEIFYEQYV. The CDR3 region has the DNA TGCGCCGAGATCTTCTACGAGCAGTACGTC.

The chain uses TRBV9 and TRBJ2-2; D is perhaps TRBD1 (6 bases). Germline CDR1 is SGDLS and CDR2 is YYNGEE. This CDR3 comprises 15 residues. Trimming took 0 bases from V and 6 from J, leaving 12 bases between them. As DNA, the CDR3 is TGTGCCAGCAGCGTAGGTTCAGGGGTCCCCGGGGAGCTGTTTTTT. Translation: CASSVGSGVPGELFF.

This CDR3 reads CASSQTGLGSYEQYF. DNA for the CDR3: TGTGCCAGCAGCCAAACGGGACTAGGGTCCTACGAGCAGTACTTC. The chain carries TRBV3-1 (or the pseudogene TRBV3-2) and TRBJ2-7, with 8 bases fitting TRBD2. Germline loops: CDR1 LGHDT, CDR2 YNNKEL (reference sequence). This CDR3 comprises 15 residues. V lost 2 bases and J lost 1; bases outside the gene matches: 4.

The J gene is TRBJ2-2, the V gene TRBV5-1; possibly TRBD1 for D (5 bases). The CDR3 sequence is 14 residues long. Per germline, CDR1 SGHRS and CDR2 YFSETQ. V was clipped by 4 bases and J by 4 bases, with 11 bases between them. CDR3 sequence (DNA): TGCGCCAGCAGCATTGCAGGGCTCACCGGGGAGCTGTTTTTT. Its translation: CASSIAGLTGELFF. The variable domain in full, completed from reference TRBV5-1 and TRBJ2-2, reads KAGVTQTPRYLIKTRGQQVTLSCSPISGHRSVSWYQQTPGQGLQFLFEYFSETQRNKGNFPGRFSGRQFSNSRSEMNVSTLELGDSALYLCASSIAGLTGELFFGEGSRLTVL.

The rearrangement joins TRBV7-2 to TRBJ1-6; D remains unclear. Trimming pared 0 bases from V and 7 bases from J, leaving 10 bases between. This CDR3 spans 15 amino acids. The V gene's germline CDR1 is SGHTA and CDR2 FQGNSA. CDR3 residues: CASSLAGSGNSPLHF. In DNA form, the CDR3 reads TGTGCCAGCAGCTTAGCCGGGAGTGGAAATTCACCCCTCCACTTT.

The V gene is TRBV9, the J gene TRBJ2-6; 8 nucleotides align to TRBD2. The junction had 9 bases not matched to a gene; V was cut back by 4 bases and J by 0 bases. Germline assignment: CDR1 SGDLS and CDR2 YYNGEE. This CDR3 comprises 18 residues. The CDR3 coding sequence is TGTGCCAGCAGCCCGTTGGGGAGCGGGGGCTCTGGGGCCAACGTCCTGACTTTC. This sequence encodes CASSPLGSGGSGANVLTF.

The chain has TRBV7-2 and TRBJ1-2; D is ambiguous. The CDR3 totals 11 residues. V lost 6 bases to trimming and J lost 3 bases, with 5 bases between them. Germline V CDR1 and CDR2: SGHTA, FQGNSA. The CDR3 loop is CASSLYYGYTF. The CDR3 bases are TGTGCCAGCAGTCTTTACTATGGCTACACCTTC.

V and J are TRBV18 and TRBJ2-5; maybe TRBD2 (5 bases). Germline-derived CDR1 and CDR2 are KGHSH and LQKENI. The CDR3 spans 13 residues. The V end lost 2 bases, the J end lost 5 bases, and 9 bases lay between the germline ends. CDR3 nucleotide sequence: TGTGCCAGCTCACCAGTCGGCGGGGAGACCCAGTACTTC. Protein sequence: CASSPVGGETQYF.

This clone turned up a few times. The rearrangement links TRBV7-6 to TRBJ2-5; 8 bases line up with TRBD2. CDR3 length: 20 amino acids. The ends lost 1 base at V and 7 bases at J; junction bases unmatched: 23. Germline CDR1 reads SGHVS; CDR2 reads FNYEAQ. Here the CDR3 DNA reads TGTGCCAGCAGCTTAGATTACAGAACGCGCACTAGCGGCAAGAGGGGGACCCAGTACTTC. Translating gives CASSLDYRTRTSGKRGTQYF.

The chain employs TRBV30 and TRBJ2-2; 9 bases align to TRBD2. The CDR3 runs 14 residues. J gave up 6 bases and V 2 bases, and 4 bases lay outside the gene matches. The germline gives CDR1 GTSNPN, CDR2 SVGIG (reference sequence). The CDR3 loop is CAWSRRGGSGELFF. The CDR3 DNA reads TGTGCCTGGAGTCGGCGGGGGGGTTCCGGGGAGCTGTTTTTT.

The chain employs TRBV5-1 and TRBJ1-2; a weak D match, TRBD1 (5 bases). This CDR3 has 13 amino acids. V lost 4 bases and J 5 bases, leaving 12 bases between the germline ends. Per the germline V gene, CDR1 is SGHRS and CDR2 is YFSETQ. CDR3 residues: CASSVDSRYGYTF. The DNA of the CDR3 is TGCGCCAGCAGCGTCGACAGTCGTTATGGCTACACCTTC.

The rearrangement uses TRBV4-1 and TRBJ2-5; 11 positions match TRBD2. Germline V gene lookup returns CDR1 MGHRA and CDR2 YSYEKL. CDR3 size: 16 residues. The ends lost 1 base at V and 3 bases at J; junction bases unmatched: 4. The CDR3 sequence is CASSQALAGEEETQYF. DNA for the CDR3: TGCGCCAGCAGCCAAGCACTAGCGGGGGAGGAAGAGACCCAGTACTTC.

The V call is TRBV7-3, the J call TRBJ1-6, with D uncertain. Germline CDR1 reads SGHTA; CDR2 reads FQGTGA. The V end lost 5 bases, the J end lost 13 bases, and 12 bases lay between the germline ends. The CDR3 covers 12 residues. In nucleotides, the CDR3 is TGTGCCAGCAGCGATGGCGGGATCCCCCTCCACTTT. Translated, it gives CASSDGGIPLHF.

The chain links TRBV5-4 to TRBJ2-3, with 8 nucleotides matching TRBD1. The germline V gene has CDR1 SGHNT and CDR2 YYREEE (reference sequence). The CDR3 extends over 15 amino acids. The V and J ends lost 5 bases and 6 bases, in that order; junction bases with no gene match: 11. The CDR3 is CASSRWTGSSDTQYF. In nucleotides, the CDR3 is TGTGCCAGCAGTCGATGGACAGGGTCTTCCGATACGCAGTATTTT.

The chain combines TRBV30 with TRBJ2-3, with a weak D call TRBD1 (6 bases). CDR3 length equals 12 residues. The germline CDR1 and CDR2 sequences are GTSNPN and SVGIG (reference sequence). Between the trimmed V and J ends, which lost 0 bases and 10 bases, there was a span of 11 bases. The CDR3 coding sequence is TGTGCCTGGAGTGTACTACAGGGTTCGCAGTATTTT. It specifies CAWSVLQGSQYF.

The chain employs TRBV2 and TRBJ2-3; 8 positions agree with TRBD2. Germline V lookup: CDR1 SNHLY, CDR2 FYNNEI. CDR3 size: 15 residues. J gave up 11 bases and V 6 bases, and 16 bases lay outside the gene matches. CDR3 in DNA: TGTGCCAGCAGGGAGGATCTAGCGGGCCCCCCTGTGCAGTATTTT. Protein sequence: CASREDLAGPPVQYF. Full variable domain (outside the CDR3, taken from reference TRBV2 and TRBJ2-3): EPEVTQTPSHQVTQMGQEVILRCVPISNHLYFYWYRQILGQKVEFLVSFYNNEISEKSEIFDDQFSVERPDGSNFTLKIRSTKLEDSAMYFCASREDLAGPPVQYFGPGTRLTVL.

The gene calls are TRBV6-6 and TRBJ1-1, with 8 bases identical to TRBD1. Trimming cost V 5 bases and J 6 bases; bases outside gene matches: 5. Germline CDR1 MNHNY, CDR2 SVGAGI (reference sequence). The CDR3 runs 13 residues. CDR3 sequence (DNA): TGTGCCAGCAGTCCAGGACAGGGATCTGAAGCTTTCTTT. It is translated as CASSPGQGSEAFF.